This T cell receptor beta chain was recovered during a study of blood T cell repertoires in COVID-19. At the level of the study: Samples taken during acute and convalescent COVID-19 were collected in the United States, Italy and Spain. In each case, the material was cDNA or gDNA derived from T cells, B-cell-depleted T cells, or PBMCs.

Assay used: immunoSEQ multiplex PCR; TCRdb lists only in-frame clones, some missing. The sample contains 140,000 or so clones, over 80% of which appear only once. V dropped 4 bases and J dropped 4; count of bases not matched to a gene: 4. The CDR3 extends over 13 amino acids. The germline gives CDR1 SGDLS, CDR2 YYNGEE. The sample was peripheral blood. This sequence originates from a woman aged 80 or over with acute or convalescent COVID-19. V gene TRBV9 combines with J gene TRBJ1-2, with 7 bases that match TRBD1. The DNA for the CDR3 is TGTGCCAGCAGCCCACAGGGGACCTATGGCTACACCTTC. It translates to CASSPQGTYGYTF.